This TCR beta chain comes out of a study of shared clonotypes between healthy human individuals. Profiling relied on immunoSEQ multiplex PCR, and the TCRdb table lists in-frame clones only, not all of them. This sample has about 450,000 clones; roughly 85% occur once, and the top ten carry approximately 12%. The CDR3 has 15 residues. Germline lookup yields CDR1 MNHEY and CDR2 SVGAGI. Trimming cost V 0 bases and J 3 bases, with 11 bases left between them. The chain links TRBV6-5 to TRBJ1-2; D may be TRBD1 (5 bases). The specimen was PBMCs. The receptor was isolated from a middle-aged woman in good health. Some clones in this sample may be carry-over from other donors' samples. In DNA form, the CDR3 reads TGTGCCAGCAGTTACTCGGCCAGGGCCTACTATGGCTACACCTTC. It translates to CASSYSARAYYGYTF.